Each of the 12 T cell receptor beta chains below was sequenced from the same sample in a study of Ad26.COV2.S vaccination and SARS-CoV-2 variants. Sequencing was performed with immunoSEQ multiplex PCR; in TCRdb, only in-frame clones are kept and a portion is missing. The data show a few hundred thousand clones, with around 87% seen just once and about 3.6% held by the top ten. Treatment of the sample: roughly 20 received Ad26.COV2.S at low or high dose, single or two shots; 5 received placebo; per-sample allocation not given. The study sampled participants on day 63 after the first vaccine or placebo injection. Specimen: peripheral blood, collected in a trial of Ad26.COV2.S vaccine versus placebo. Every receptor here comes from a person between 18 and 65 years old who received the Ad26.COV2.S COVID-19 vaccine or a placebo.

The chain couples TRBV5-6 to TRBJ2-7, with 8 nucleotides matching TRBD1. Germline CDR1 and CDR2: SGHDT and YYEEEE. V shed 4 bases and J 0 bases; nucleotides not matched to a gene: 6. The CDR3 loop spans 15 amino acids. Written as DNA, the CDR3 is TGTGCCAGCAGCCGGACAGGGATAAGCTCCTACGAGCAGTACTTC. This translates into CASSRTGISSYEQYF.

The table lists this clone with a few counts. The chain has TRBV11-2 and TRBJ2-2; no firm D call. CDR1 is SGHAT, CDR2 FQNNGV, per germline. This CDR3 is 16 amino acids long. V dropped 1 base and J dropped 5 bases, with 14 bases sitting between them. The CDR3 nucleotides read TGTGCCAGCAGCTTAGGCCAGACGGGCCGGACCGGGGAGCTGTTTTTT. Translation gives CASSLGQTGRTGELFF. The variable domain in full, completed from reference TRBV11-2 and TRBJ2-2, reads EAGVAQSPRYKIIEKRQSVAFWCNPISGHATLYWYQQILGQGPKLLIQFQNNGVVDDSQLPKDRFSAERLKGVDSTLKIQPAKLEDSAVYLCASSLGQTGRTGELFFGEGSRLTVL.

V and J are TRBV5-1 and TRBJ2-1, with 8 bases lining up with TRBD1. CDR1 SGHRS and CDR2 YFSETQ come from the germline V gene. CDR3 length: 15 amino acids. Trimming cost V 5 bases and J 5 bases; bases outside gene matches: 9. The CDR3 nucleotides are TGCGCCAGCAGTCCCCCGGACAGGGTTAACAATGAGCAGTTCTTC. Its protein product is CASSPPDRVNNEQFF.

CDR3: CASSHSPGLAAYEQYF. CDR3 nucleotides: TGTGCCAGCAGCCACTCACCGGGACTAGCGGCCTACGAGCAGTACTTC. V usage is TRBV3-1 (or the pseudogene TRBV3-2) and J usage is TRBJ2-7, with 11 bases identical to TRBD2. The V and J ends lost 3 bases and 2 bases, in that order; junction bases with no gene match: 6. The CDR3 runs to 16 residues. Germline CDR1 LGHDT, CDR2 YNNKEL (reference sequence).

The chain joins TRBV5-4 to TRBJ2-3, with D hard to call. V lost 4 bases to trimming and J lost 5 bases, with 11 bases between them. The CDR3 consists of 13 residues. Germline V lookup: CDR1 SGHNT, CDR2 YYREEE (reference sequence). In nucleotides, the CDR3 is TGTGCCAGCAGCCCGCCGGGCGGAGATACGCAGTATTTT. This sequence encodes CASSPPGGDTQYF.

This clone was counted only a few times. The chain employs TRBV3-1 (or the pseudogene TRBV3-2) and TRBJ1-1; a weak D match, TRBD1 (6 bases). V lost 1 base and J lost 5, with 11 bases in between. Germline V CDR1 and CDR2: LGHDT, YNNKEL (reference sequence). The CDR3 is made up of 14 amino acids. The CDR3 loop is CASSQGEGGTEAFF. DNA of the CDR3: TGTGCCAGCAGCCAAGGGGAAGGGGGGACTGAAGCTTTCTTT.

The V call is TRBV6-2 or TRBV6-3, the J call TRBJ2-1; 8 bases line up with TRBD2. Looked up from germline, CDR1 is MNHEY and CDR2 is SVGEGT. The trim removed 1 base at V and 7 bases at J, leaving 12 bases unmatched. The CDR3 is 17 amino acids. The CDR3 nucleotides read TGTGCCAGCAGTTACTTTAGAGCGGGGGTCTTCCTAAATGAGCAGTTCTTC. Amino acids: CASSYFRAGVFLNEQFF.

The chain combines TRBV30 with TRBJ1-1; TRBD1 matches at 8 bases. Germline V CDR1 and CDR2: GTSNPN, SVGIG (reference sequence). Germline trimming cut 5 bases from V and 4 bases from J; bases unmatched to any gene: 6. The CDR3 has 13 residues. The CDR3 here is CAWGATGGTEAFF. The CDR3 region has the DNA TGTGCCTGGGGGGCTACAGGGGGCACTGAAGCTTTCTTT.

The chain couples TRBV7-9 to TRBJ2-3; D might be TRBD1 or TRBD2, each matching 5 bases. From germline, CDR1 is SEHNR and CDR2 FQNEAQ (reference sequence). The CDR3 contains 13 residues. The V and J ends lost 6 bases and 3 bases respectively, with 10 bases between them. The CDR3 nucleotides are TGTGCCAGCAGTTCCTGGGGGACAGATACGCAGTATTTT. Translated: CASSSWGTDTQYF.

This clone appeared once. The J gene is TRBJ2-7, the V gene TRBV18, with TRBD2 as a possible D gene (5 bases). The CDR3 has 13 amino acids. CDR1 and CDR2 from the germline V gene are KGHSH and LQKENI. Trimming took off 2 bases at V and 7 bases at J, with 12 bases between the two ends. CDR3 DNA: TGTGCCAGCTCACCAAGTGAGGGATGGGAGCAGTACTTC. Translation gives CASSPSEGWEQYF. The complete variable domain, with remaining parts taken from reference TRBV18 and TRBJ2-7, reads NAGVMQNPRHLVRRRGQEARLRCSPMKGHSHVYWYRQLPEEGLKFMVYLQKENIIDESGMPKERFSAEFPKEGPSILRIQQVVRGDSAAYFCASSPSEGWEQYFGPGTRLTVT.

The chain is built from TRBV7-9 and TRBJ1-1; unclear D gene. Germline V gene data show CDR1 as SEHNR and CDR2 as FQNEAQ (reference sequence). Trimming left V 2 bases short and J 10 bases short, with 14 bases between. The CDR3 runs 13 residues. CDR3 DNA: TGTGCCAGCAGCTTATCCAGTTATGAGGTAGCTTTCTTT. The encoded protein is CASSLSSYEVAFF.

The chain combines TRBV11-2 with TRBJ2-7, with D unresolved. This CDR3 has 13 amino acids. The germline V and J ends were trimmed by 1 base and 0 bases, with 4 bases remaining between them. CDR1 SGHAT and CDR2 FQNNGV come from the germline V gene. CDR3 region: CASSLGRSYEQYF. The CDR3 DNA reads TGTGCCAGCAGCTTAGGTCGCTCCTACGAGCAGTACTTC.